This T cell receptor beta chain was captured in a study of cytomegalovirus exposure and HLA in healthy donors. Notes on the study in general: Earlier findings revealed that most TCR beta V segments proved productive either about 87% or about 30% of the time.

Comment on this clone: The antigen is not known.

PCR used 60 Vbeta primers and 13 Jbeta primers. Profiled with immunoSEQ multiplex PCR; TCRdb holds only in-frame clones, not every one. Among about 200,000 clones listed, roughly 80% were seen once. The clonotype originates from a man in his forties in good health and CMV-seropositive. Input material: PBMCs.

The CDR3 sequence: CASSLTGEDYNEQFF. The CDR3 nucleotides are TGCGCCAGCAGCTTGACGGGAGAGGACTACAATGAGCAGTTCTTC. The V call is TRBV5-1, the J call TRBJ2-1, with D perhaps TRBD2 (6 bases). Trimming left V 1 base short and J 3 bases short, with 11 bases between. CDR3 length equals 15 residues. CDR1 SGHRS and CDR2 YFSETQ come from the germline V gene.